The source of this T cell receptor (beta chain) is a study of PD-L1 blockade in urothelial cancer. Turning to the study itself: Males with bladder-origin urothelial cancer constituted about nine tenths of the roughly 29 patients.

The CDR3 is 12 residues long. Trimming shortened V by 0 bases and J by 3 bases, and 6 bases separated the two germline ends. CDR1 GTSNPN and CDR2 SVGIG come from the germline V gene (reference sequence). Time point of the sample: peripheral blood 6 weeks after treatment start. Synthetic TCR analog templates were spiked into each PCR. Profiling relied on immunoSEQ multiplex PCR, and the TCRdb table lists in-frame clones only, not all of them. This sample yields approximately 91,000 clones, of which less than 90% are seen a single time; approximately 8.4% belongs to the top ten. The sample consisted of PBMCs, taken around atezolizumab (anti-PD-L1) treatment. The chain recombines TRBV30 with TRBJ2-7; D is undetermined. This sequence was found in an older man with urothelial cancer. The DNA of the CDR3 is TGTGCCTGGAGTGTCAATTTCTACGAGCAGTACTTC. As protein: CAWSVNFYEQYF.